The next 11 T cell receptor beta chains were all read from a single sample in a study of blood T cells in healthy people across ages. A second PCR of about 7 to 11 cycles used a sample-barcoded 5' primer and a J-beta primer mix. TCRdb fed the 5' RACE reads into MiXCR, producing one record per CDR3 protein. The sample shows approximately 850,000 distinct CDR3 sequences, roughly 44% of them seen only once. The sequencing sample was made of blood. The receptors stem from a man aged 60 to 69 in good health.

This clonotype came up a few times. CDR3 bases: TGCAGTGCTAGGACCGGGACAGACTACGAGCAGTACTTC. The encoded protein is CSARTGTDYEQYF. The chain couples TRBV20-1 to TRBJ2-5; 7 bases agree with TRBD1. The DNA end favors TRBJ2-7, so the J call may be wrong. Germline V lookup: CDR1 DFQATT, CDR2 SNEGSKA (reference sequence). The CDR3 length is 13 residues.

V and J are TRBV20-1 and TRBJ1-5; tentative D call: TRBD1 (6 bases). Between the trimmed V and J ends, which lost 1 base and 3 bases, there was a span of 10 bases. The CDR3 is 14 amino acids. The V gene's germline CDR1 is DFQATT and CDR2 SNEGSKA (reference sequence). The CDR3 coding sequence is TGCAGTGCTAGAGCCAACAGGGCCAATCAGCCCCAGCATTTT. Translating gives CSARANRANQPQHF.

The chain has TRBV6-5 and TRBJ2-7; D tentatively reads TRBD1 or TRBD2 (5 bases each). TRBJ2-5 matches the DNA end more closely, so the J call is doubtful. Germline loops: CDR1 MNHEY, CDR2 SVGAGI. The CDR3 is 15 residues long. The CDR3 bases are TGTGCCAGCAGTTACGGGGGAAAGTTTGGGGAGACCCAGTACTTC. As protein: CASSYGGKFGETQYF.

This clonotype was counted only a few times. The chain joins TRBV7-2 to TRBJ2-3; D not certain. The V and J ends lost 4 bases and 10 bases respectively, with 15 bases between them. Germline V gives CDR1 SGHTA, CDR2 FQGNSA. CDR3 length: 13 amino acids. The DNA for the CDR3 is TGTGCCAGCAGCTCCCCGGTCCCGCGCGCGCAGTATTTT. This encodes CASSSPVPRAQYF.

The chain recombines TRBV7-3 with TRBJ2-3, with a tentative D call TRBD2 (6 bases). The CDR3 sequence is 16 residues long. Per germline, CDR1 SGHTA and CDR2 FQGTGA. V was clipped by 1 base and J by 0 bases, with 11 bases between them. CDR3 sequence reads: CASSLNGGESTDTQYF. The CDR3 bases are TGTGCCAGCAGCTTAAATGGCGGGGAGAGCACAGATACGCAGTATTTT.

The rearrangement joins TRBV2 to TRBJ2-3, with 7 nucleotides matching TRBD1. In germline, CDR1 is SNHLY, CDR2 FYNNEI. The CDR3 is 14 residues long. V was clipped by 3 bases and J by 4 bases; unmatched bases: 4. CDR3 sequence: CASSESRGSDTQYF. The CDR3 DNA is TGTGCCAGCAGTGAGAGCAGGGGGTCAGATACGCAGTATTTT.

This clonotype was observed a handful of times. The CDR3 DNA reads TGTGCCAGCAGGCTGACAGGATACGAGCAGTACTTC. This translates into CASRLTGYEQYF. The chain carries TRBV28 and TRBJ2-7; D is possibly TRBD1 (6 bases). V shed 6 bases and J shed 4 bases, with 10 bases lying between them. Germline V CDR1 and CDR2: MDHEN, SYDVKM. The CDR3 totals 12 residues.

V and J are TRBV29-1 and TRBJ1-1; perhaps TRBD1 as D (5 bases). V was clipped by 7 bases and J by 3 bases, with 12 bases between them. The CDR3 runs to 12 residues. CDR1 is SQVTM, CDR2 ANQGSEA, per germline. CDR3 amino acids: CSAPGGDTEAFF. CDR3 coding DNA: TGCAGCGCCCCCGGGGGGGACACTGAAGCTTTCTTT.

This chain links TRBV3-1 with TRBJ2-1; D possibly corresponds to TRBD2 (6 bases). The end of the DNA fits TRBJ2-7 better, so the J call may be wrong. The CDR3 totals 15 residues. Germline-derived CDR1 and CDR2 are LGHDT and YNNKEL (reference sequence). The CDR3 loop reads CASSQVGSSYNEQYF. The CDR3 DNA sequence: TGTGCCAGCAGCCAAGTCGGGAGCTCCTACAATGAGCAGTACTTC.

About this clonotype: Possible read error: a much larger clone is one base away. V gene TRBV7-2 combines with J gene TRBJ2-1; D is perhaps TRBD1 (5 bases). Per the germline V gene, CDR1 is SGHTA and CDR2 is FQGNSA. This CDR3 has 14 residues. The CDR3, as DNA: TGTGCCAGCGGCTTCCAGGGCTCTAACAATGAGCAGTTCTTC. Translating it yields CASGFQGSNNEQFF.

This clonotype appeared a few times. The rearrangement links TRBV6-5 to TRBJ2-7, with D possibly being TRBD1 (6 bases). CDR1 and CDR2 from the germline V gene are MNHEY and SVGAGI. V was cut by 0 bases and J by 1 base, with 19 bases left in between. There are 18 residues in the CDR3. DNA of the CDR3: TGTGCCAGCAGTTACTCGACGTCTTCGGGACATAGATCCTACGAGCAGTACTTC. It yields the protein CASSYSTSSGHRSYEQYF.